These T cell receptor beta chains were read from a single sample in a study of CD8+CD57+ T cells in acquired aplastic anemia. Via MiXCR, TCRdb re-called the reads, giving one row per CDR3 protein. The table has a few hundred thousand distinct CDR3 sequences, about a third seen once. What was sequenced was sorted CD4+, CD8+, or CD8+CD57+ T cells (not recorded which) from PBMCs. These TCRs come from a human donor with aplastic anemia. Both conserved end residues are part of each CDR3. D genes are given only for firm matches. Where a row states a size, it is once, few, many or the class of an expanded clone; other rows omit it.

TRBJ2-3 TRBV19 . many CASSIGWGSTDTQYF TGTGCCAGTAGTATTGGTTGGGGATCTACAGATACGCAGTATTTT
TRBJ2-7 TRBV20-1 . many CSALIGNDEQYF TGCAGTGCCCTCATCGGGAACGACGAGCAGTACTTC
TRBJ1-2 TRBV4-1 TRBD1 . CASSQDRGRDRGLTYGYTF TGCGCCAGCAGCCAAGACCGAGGCCGGGACAGGGGGCTAACCTATGGCTACACCTTC
TRBJ2-7 TRBV7-9 TRBD2 many CASSLTSGGYEQYF TGTGCCAGCAGCCTGACTAGCGGGGGATACGAGCAGTACTTC
TRBJ2-7 TRBV4-2 . many CASSQVLGTYEQYF TGTGCCAGCAGCCAAGTACTAGGGACCTACGAGCAGTACTTC
TRBJ2-5 TRBV12-3/TRBV12-4 TRBD1 few CASRPDRGRETQYF TGTGCCAGCAGACCCGACAGGGGGAGAGAGACCCAGTACTTC
TRBJ1-2 TRBV5-1 . many CASSLSDSKYGYTF TGCGCCAGCAGCTTAAGCGACAGCAAGTATGGCTACACCTTC
TRBJ1-4 TRBV12-3/TRBV12-4 . many CASSPVTNEKLFF TGTGCCAGCAGTCCAGTCACTAATGAAAAACTGTTTTTT
TRBJ2-3 TRBV19 . . CAWSLQAREQYF TGTGCCTGGAGTTTACAGGCTAGGGAGCAGTATTTT
TRBJ1-1 TRBV5-6 TRBD1 . CASSRGTVLNTEAFF TGTGCCAGCAGTAGAGGGACAGTTTTGAACACTGAAGCTTTCTTT
TRBJ1-2 TRBV19 . many CASTPGTGNYGYTF TGTGCCAGTACCCCCGGGACCGGTAACTATGGCTACACCTTC
TRBJ2-2 TRBV2 . many CASLMEVETGELFF TGTGCCAGCTTAATGGAGGTCGAAACCGGGGAGCTGTTTTTT
TRBJ2-2 TRBV19 TRBD1 many CASTARQGTGTTGELFF TGTGCCAGTACCGCCCGACAGGGGACGGGGACCACCGGGGAGCTGTTTTTT
TRBJ1-6 TRBV4-3 . few CASSQEGWGSSYNSPLHF TGCGCCAGCAGCCAAGAGGGTTGGGGGAGCTCCTATAATTCACCCCTCCACTTT
TRBJ1-2 TRBV28 TRBD1 few CASTWTGDGYTF TGTGCCAGCACCTGGACAGGGGACGGCTACACCTTC
TRBJ2-7 TRBV4-3 . . CASSLLQGYEQYF TGCGCCAGCAGCCTCTTACAGGGTTACGAGCAGTACTTC
TRBJ1-2 TRBV6-2/TRBV6-3 . many CASSYVQGRYTF TGTGCCAGCAGTTACGTACAGGGCCGCTACACCTTC
TRBJ1-1 TRBV5-1 . . CASSLLVEPTEAFF TGCGCCAGCAGCTTATTGGTAGAGCCTACTGAAGCTTTCTTT
TRBJ2-7 TRBV3-1 . few CASSQGQYEQYF TGTGCCAGCAGCCAAGGACAGTACGAGCAGTACTTC
TRBJ1-1 TRBV9 . many CASSVNVGKNTEAFF TGTGCCAGCAGCGTAAATGTTGGCAAGAACACTGAAGCTTTCTTT
TRBJ2-5 TRBV2 . . CASSVAGTGQETQYF TGTGCCAGCAGCGTAGCGGGGACAGGCCAAGAGACCCAGTACTTC